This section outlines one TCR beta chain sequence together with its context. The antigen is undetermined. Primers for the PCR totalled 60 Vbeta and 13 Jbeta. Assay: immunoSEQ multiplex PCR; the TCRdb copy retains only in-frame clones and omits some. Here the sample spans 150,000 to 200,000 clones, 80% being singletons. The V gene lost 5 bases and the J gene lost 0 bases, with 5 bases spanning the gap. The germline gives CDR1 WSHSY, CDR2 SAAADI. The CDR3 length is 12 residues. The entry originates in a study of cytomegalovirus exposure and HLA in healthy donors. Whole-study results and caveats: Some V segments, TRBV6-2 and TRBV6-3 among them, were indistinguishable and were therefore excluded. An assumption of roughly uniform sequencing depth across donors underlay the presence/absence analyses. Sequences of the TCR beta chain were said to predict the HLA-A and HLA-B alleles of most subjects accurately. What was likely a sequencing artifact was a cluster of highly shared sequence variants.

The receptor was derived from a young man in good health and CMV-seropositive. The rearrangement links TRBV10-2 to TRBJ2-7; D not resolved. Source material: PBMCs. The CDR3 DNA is TGCGCCAGCAGTCCGAGCTCCTACGAGCAGTACTTC. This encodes CASSPSSYEQYF.